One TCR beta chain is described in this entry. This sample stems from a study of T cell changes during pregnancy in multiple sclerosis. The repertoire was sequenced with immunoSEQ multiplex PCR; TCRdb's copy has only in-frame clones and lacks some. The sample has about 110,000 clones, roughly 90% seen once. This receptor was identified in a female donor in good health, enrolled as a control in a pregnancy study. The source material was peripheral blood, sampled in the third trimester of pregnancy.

The CDR3 sequence: CASSTGVGTQYF. CDR3 DNA: TGTGCCAGCAGCACAGGGGTTGGCACCCAGTACTTC. The chain couples TRBV7-2 to TRBJ2-5, with 7 bases identical to TRBD1. The V gene's germline CDR1 is SGHTA and CDR2 FQGNSA. The CDR3 is 12 amino acids. V lost 5 bases, J lost 8 bases, and 5 bases stayed unmatched.